The 24 T cell receptor beta chains reported below all come from one sample, sequenced in a study of patients and donors after allogeneic stem cell transplantation. TCRdb re-called the RT-PCR reads through MiXCR, storing one row per CDR3 protein. The sample lists 200,000 to 250,000 distinct CDR3 sequences, over 12% seen once, with approximately 10% in the top ten. Material: blood, either unsorted or a sorted T cell fraction (not recorded which). Receptors were obtained from a human donor who was either an allogeneic HSCT recipient or a stem cell or donor lymphocyte infusion donor (not recorded which). It is not recorded whose cells these are; they may come from a transplant donor.

This clonotype has a handful of counts. The chain has TRBV7-9 and TRBJ2-5; 9 positions agree with TRBD1. Per germline, CDR1 SEHNR and CDR2 FQNEAQ (reference sequence). CDR3 length: 15 amino acids. V shed 7 bases, J shed 5 bases, and the junction held 11 bases outside the gene matches. This chain's CDR3 is CASIVGQGFMETQYF. The DNA for the CDR3 is TGTGCCAGCATTGTGGGACAGGGCTTTATGGAGACCCAGTACTTC.

There are a few counts of this clonotype. The chain employs TRBV7-3 and TRBJ1-1; tentatively, D is TRBD1 (5 bases). CDR3 length equals 14 residues. Germline assignment: CDR1 SGHTA and CDR2 FQGTGA. The V end lost 1 base, the J end lost 7 bases, and 13 bases lay between the germline ends. CDR3 sequence (DNA): TGTGCCAGCAGCTTAAACCATCAGGGTTTTGAAGCTTTCTTT. This translates into CASSLNHQGFEAFF.

This clonotype turned up a few times. The chain couples TRBV20-1 to TRBJ2-1; D not certain. Germline-derived CDR1 and CDR2 are DFQATT and SNEGSKA (reference sequence). Trimming stripped 3 bases from V and 0 bases from J, with 9 bases between. The CDR3 has 14 residues. The CDR3 DNA reads TGCAGTGCTAGTGAGGCTAGCTCCTACAATGAGCAGTTCTTC. It is translated as CSASEASSYNEQFF.

Points on this clonotype: This may come from a read error, since a much larger clone is one base off. The chain has TRBV12-3 or TRBV12-4 and TRBJ1-2; D might be TRBD1 (5 bases). The CDR3 consists of 13 residues. The CDR3: CTSSRQRSYGYTF. The CDR3 nucleotides read TGTACCAGCAGCCGACAGCGAAGCTATGGCTACACCTTC.

J is TRBJ2-3 and V is TRBV20-1; 7 bases align to TRBD2. Unmatched junction bases numbered 13, after V lost 4 bases and J lost 6 bases. Per the germline V gene, CDR1 is DFQATT and CDR2 is SNEGSKA (reference sequence). CDR3 length: 15 residues. The CDR3 region has the DNA TGCAGTGCTACAAGCGGGAACCACCCCTCGGATACGCAGTATTTT. This translates into CSATSGNHPSDTQYF.

This clonotype was seen a handful of times. The V and J genes are TRBV27 and TRBJ2-7; D perhaps matches TRBD1 (6 bases). The CDR3 covers 14 residues. V was shortened by 4 bases and J by 3 bases, with 13 bases between the two germline ends. CDR1 is MNHEY, CDR2 SMNVEV, per germline (reference sequence). The CDR3 spells CASSSAARGYEQYF. CDR3 coding DNA: TGTGCCAGCAGTTCGGCCGCCAGGGGCTACGAGCAGTACTTC.

The chain uses TRBV4-1 and TRBJ2-5; D might be TRBD1 (6 bases). The CDR3 covers 17 residues. Trimming shortened V by 0 bases and J by 0 bases, and 14 bases separated the two germline ends. CDR1 is MGHRA and CDR2 is YSYEKL in the germline V gene. The CDR3 DNA sequence: TGCGCCAGCAGCCAAGATCCGAGGACAGCCAACCAAGAGACCCAGTACTTC. It specifies CASSQDPRTANQETQYF.

This clonotype came up a few times. The V and J genes are TRBV7-3 and TRBJ2-3, with TRBD2 matching 8 bases. Per germline, CDR1 SGHTA and CDR2 FQGTGA. CDR3 length equals 15 residues. Unmatched junction bases numbered 5, after V lost 2 bases and J lost 4 bases. CDR3 loop: CASSLVGGVADTQYF. The CDR3 coding sequence is TGTGCCAGCAGCTTAGTCGGGGGGGTGGCAGATACGCAGTATTTT.

V usage is TRBV9 and J usage is TRBJ2-2; tentative D call: TRBD2 (6 bases). V gave up 0 bases and J gave up 4 bases, with 13 bases separating them. The CDR3 loop spans 16 amino acids. The germline gives CDR1 SGDLS, CDR2 YYNGEE. The DNA of the CDR3 is TGTGCCAGCAGCGTAGCGATCGGGAGCGCCACCGGGGAGCTGTTTTTT. This encodes CASSVAIGSATGELFF.

This clonotype was seen more than once but under ten times. The gene calls are TRBV7-8 and TRBJ2-5; D is unresolved. Trimming took off 4 bases at V and 2 bases at J, with 5 bases between the two ends. Germline V gene lookup returns CDR1 SGHVS and CDR2 FQNEAQ. The CDR3 extends over 12 amino acids. In nucleotides, the CDR3 is TGTGCCAGCAGCTCCGGACAAGAGACCCAGTACTTC. Its protein product is CASSSGQETQYF.

This clonotype appeared many times. J is TRBJ1-2 and V is TRBV4-1; D is unresolved. The CDR3 is made up of 13 amino acids. V was clipped by 1 base and J by 4 bases, with 7 bases between them. CDR1 MGHRA and CDR2 YSYEKL come from the germline V gene. The CDR3 sequence: CASSQGEGYGYTF. Here the CDR3 DNA reads TGCGCCAGCAGCCAAGGGGAGGGCTATGGCTACACCTTC.

This clonotype was seen ten or more times. This chain joins TRBV7-9 and TRBJ2-7, with D perhaps TRBD1 or TRBD2 (5 bases each). Deletions cut 5 bases from V and 2 bases from J, with 16 bases between. The CDR3 extends over 15 amino acids. Germline loops: CDR1 SEHNR, CDR2 FQNEAQ (reference sequence). CDR3 amino acids: CASSLGGIGTYEQYF. For the CDR3, the DNA is TGTGCCAGCAGCCTTGGGGGAATAGGCACCTACGAGCAGTACTTC.

This clonotype was detected only a few times. The chain employs TRBV6-4 and TRBJ1-1; 7 bases are a match to TRBD1. V dropped 6 bases and J dropped 4; count of bases not matched to a gene: 8. This CDR3 region has 14 residues. Germline V gene lookup returns CDR1 MRHNA and CDR2 SNTAGT. The CDR3 is CASRDDREGTEAFF. The CDR3 DNA follows: TGTGCCAGCAGAGACGACAGGGAAGGCACTGAAGCTTTCTTT.

The table lists this clonotype with a few counts. CDR3 sequence reads: CASSQAGQGGNEQFF. DNA of the CDR3: TGCGCCAGCAGCCAAGCGGGACAGGGAGGGAATGAGCAGTTCTTC. The rearrangement joins TRBV4-1 to TRBJ2-1; TRBD1 matches 9 bases. This CDR3 is 15 amino acids long. The germline V gene has CDR1 MGHRA and CDR2 YSYEKL. Trimming cost V 1 base and J 7 bases; bases outside gene matches: 5.

The gene calls are TRBV20-1 and TRBJ2-3, with a possible D match to TRBD1 (6 bases). V lost 0 bases, J lost 5 bases, and 15 bases lay in between. CDR3 size: 15 residues. In germline, CDR1 is DFQATT, CDR2 SNEGSKA (reference sequence). The CDR3 loop is CSARDNRAAGDTQYF. CDR3 DNA: TGCAGTGCTAGAGATAACAGGGCTGCTGGAGATACGCAGTATTTT.

This chain connects TRBV20-1 to TRBJ2-5; D unclear. Germline V gene sequence: CDR1 DFQATT, CDR2 SNEGSKA (reference sequence). Trimming removed 0 bases at V and 7 bases at J, with 12 bases between. The length of the CDR3 is 13 residues. This CDR3 reads CSARDLRFVTQYF. The DNA of the CDR3 is TGCAGTGCTAGAGACCTCCGGTTCGTGACCCAGTACTTC.

The CDR3 sequence: CASMASGEETQYF. CDR3 DNA sequence: TGTGCCAGCATGGCTAGCGGGGAAGAGACCCAGTACTTC. The chain joins TRBV2 to TRBJ2-5; 9 bases fit TRBD2. After removal of 7 bases from V and 3 bases from J, the junction contained 3 bases not matched to a gene. CDR1 is SNHLY, CDR2 FYNNEI, per germline. This CDR3 region has 13 residues.

The table lists this clonotype with many counts. As DNA, the CDR3 is TGTGCCAGCAGTCTACGGAGACTAGCGGGGGGCCTAGAGCAGTACTTC. It codes for CASSLRRLAGGLEQYF. The chain combines TRBV6-2 or TRBV6-3 with TRBJ2-7, with TRBD2 identical over 13 bases. Per germline, CDR1 MNHEY and CDR2 SVGEGT. V shed 5 bases, J shed 7 bases, and the junction held 11 bases outside the gene matches. The CDR3 spans 16 residues.

This clonotype was seen only a few times. The V call is TRBV6-5, the J call TRBJ1-2, with 8 bases aligning to TRBD1. The CDR3 is 17 amino acids. With 0 bases clipped from V and 3 bases from J, the junction kept 9 bases outside the gene matches. The V gene's germline CDR1 is MNHEY and CDR2 SVGAGI. As DNA, the CDR3 is TGTGCCAGCAGTTACTCCCCCGGTGACAGGGGACACTATGGCTACACCTTC. This encodes CASSYSPGDRGHYGYTF.

This clonotype was counted many times. The V gene is TRBV7-2, the J gene TRBJ1-2, with D uncertain. The CDR3 loop spans 15 amino acids. Trimming took 6 bases from V and 4 from J, leaving 18 bases between them. Germline loops: CDR1 SGHTA, CDR2 FQGNSA. The CDR3 spells CASSNRGRGFYGYTF. CDR3 nucleotides: TGTGCCAGCAGTAACCGGGGTCGGGGATTCTATGGCTACACCTTC.

This clonotype was seen repeatedly, ten times or more. This sequence joins TRBV6-1 and TRBJ2-2; 9 nucleotides align to TRBD2. After removal of 7 bases from V and 6 bases from J, the junction contained 6 bases not matched to a gene. Germline-derived CDR1 and CDR2 are MNHNS and SASEGT. CDR3 length: 14 amino acids. The CDR3 reads CASKAGGGAGELFF. The CDR3 DNA reads as TGTGCCAGCAAAGCGGGAGGAGGCGCCGGGGAGCTGTTTTTT.

This clonotype was recorded a few times. The chain joins TRBV20-1 to TRBJ1-6; the D gene is possibly TRBD1 (5 bases). This CDR3 is built from 13 residues. Germline lookup yields CDR1 DFQATT and CDR2 SNEGSKA (reference sequence). V was trimmed by 3 bases and J by 8 bases, leaving 11 bases between them. This CDR3 is CSARSWGYSPLHF. CDR3 DNA: TGCAGTGCTAGGTCGTGGGGCTATTCACCCCTCCACTTT.

This clonotype showed up just a few times. The gene calls are TRBV2 and TRBJ1-1; D is unclear. This CDR3 is built from 13 residues. The V end was cut by 10 bases, the J end by 1 base, with 13 bases between. CDR1 is SNHLY and CDR2 is FYNNEI in the germline V gene. Here the CDR3 reads CATHGEGNTEAFF. The DNA of the CDR3 is TGTGCCACCCACGGGGAGGGGAACACTGAAGCTTTCTTT.

This clonotype was seen a handful of times. J is TRBJ2-2 and V is TRBV5-1; 8 bases agree with TRBD2. The CDR3 extends over 15 amino acids. V lost 7 bases, J lost 2 bases, and 7 bases stayed unmatched. Looked up from germline, CDR1 is SGHRS and CDR2 is YFSETQ. CDR3 amino acids: CASSRTSSNTGELFF. The CDR3 coding sequence is TGCGCCAGCTCCCGGACTAGCTCCAACACCGGGGAGCTGTTTTTT.